Given below is one TCR beta chain in context. Antigen specificity is unknown. At one end, the junction sequence differs from germline, possibly due to a read error. The sample belongs to a study of cytomegalovirus exposure and HLA in healthy donors. General study points: Some highly shared sequence variants likely arose as a pipeline artifact.

Both 60 Vbeta primers and 13 Jbeta primers went into the PCR. The assay was immunoSEQ multiplex PCR, and TCRdb's table has in-frame clones only and misses some. The sample includes more than 50,000 clones, 70% to 75% of them seen just once. This receptor was taken from a middle-aged man in good health and CMV-seropositive. The sequenced sample was PBMCs.

The CDR3: CASSLARHEKLFF. CDR3 in DNA: TGTGCTAGCAGCTTAGCGCGGCATGAAAAACTGTTTTTT. The V call is TRBV7-7, the J call TRBJ1-4, with D uncertain. The CDR3 has 13 residues. Per the germline V gene, CDR1 is SSHAT and CDR2 is FNYEAQ (reference sequence).